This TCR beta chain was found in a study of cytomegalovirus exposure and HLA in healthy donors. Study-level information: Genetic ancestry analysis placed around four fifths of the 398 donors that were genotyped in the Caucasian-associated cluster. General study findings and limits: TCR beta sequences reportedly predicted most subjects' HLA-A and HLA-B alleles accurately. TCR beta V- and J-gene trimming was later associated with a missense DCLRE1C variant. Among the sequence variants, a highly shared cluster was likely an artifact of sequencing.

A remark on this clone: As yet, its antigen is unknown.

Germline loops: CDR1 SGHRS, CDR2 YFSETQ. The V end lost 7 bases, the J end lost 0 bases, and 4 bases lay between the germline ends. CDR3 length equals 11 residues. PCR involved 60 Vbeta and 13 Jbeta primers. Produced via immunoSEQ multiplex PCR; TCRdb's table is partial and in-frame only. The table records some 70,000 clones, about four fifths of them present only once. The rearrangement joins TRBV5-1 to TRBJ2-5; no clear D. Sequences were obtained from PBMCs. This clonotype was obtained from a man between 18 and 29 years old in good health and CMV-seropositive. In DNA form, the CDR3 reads TGCGCCAGCCGAGACCAAGAGACCCAGTACTTC. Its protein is CASRDQETQYF.